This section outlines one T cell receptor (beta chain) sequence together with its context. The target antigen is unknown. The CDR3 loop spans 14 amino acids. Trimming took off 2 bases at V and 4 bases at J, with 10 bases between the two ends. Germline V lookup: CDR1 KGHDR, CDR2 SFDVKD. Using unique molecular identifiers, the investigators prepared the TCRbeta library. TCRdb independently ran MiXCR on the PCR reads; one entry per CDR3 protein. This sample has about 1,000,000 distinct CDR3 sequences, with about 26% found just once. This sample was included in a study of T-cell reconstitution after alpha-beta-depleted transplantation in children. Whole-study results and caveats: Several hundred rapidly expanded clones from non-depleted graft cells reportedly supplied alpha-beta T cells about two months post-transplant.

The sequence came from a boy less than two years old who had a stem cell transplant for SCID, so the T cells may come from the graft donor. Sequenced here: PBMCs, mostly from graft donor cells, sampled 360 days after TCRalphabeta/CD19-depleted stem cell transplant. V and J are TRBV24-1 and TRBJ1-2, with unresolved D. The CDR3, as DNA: TGTGCCACCAGTGATTCACATAGAGTCTATGGCTACACCTTC. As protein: CATSDSHRVYGYTF.